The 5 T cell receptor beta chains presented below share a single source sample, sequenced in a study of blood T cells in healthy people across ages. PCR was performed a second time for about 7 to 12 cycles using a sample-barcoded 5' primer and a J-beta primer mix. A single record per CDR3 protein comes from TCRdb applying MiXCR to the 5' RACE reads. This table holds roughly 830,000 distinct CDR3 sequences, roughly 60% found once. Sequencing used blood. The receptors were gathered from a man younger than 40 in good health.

This CDR3 reads CASSLGGLIDTQYF. DNA for the CDR3: TGTGCCAGCAGCTTAGGGGGACTGATAGATACGCAGTATTTT. V is TRBV11-3 and J is TRBJ2-3; tentative D call: TRBD2 (6 bases). CDR1 and CDR2 (germline): SGHNT, YENEEA. The CDR3 covers 14 residues. Trimming took off 1 base at V and 5 bases at J, with 10 bases between the two ends. Filled out from reference TRBV11-3 and TRBJ2-3, the complete variable domain reads EAGVVQSPRYKIIEKKQPVAFWCNPISGHNTLYWYLQNLGQGPELLIRYENEEAVDDSQLPKDRFSAERLKGVDSTLKIQPAELGDSAVYLCASSLGGLIDTQYFGPGTRLTVL.

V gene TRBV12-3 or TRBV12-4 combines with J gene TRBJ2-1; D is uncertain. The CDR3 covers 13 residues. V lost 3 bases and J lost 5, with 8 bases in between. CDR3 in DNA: TGTGCCAGCAGTTTCGGCGGTCACAATGAGCAGTTCTTC. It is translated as CASSFGGHNEQFF.

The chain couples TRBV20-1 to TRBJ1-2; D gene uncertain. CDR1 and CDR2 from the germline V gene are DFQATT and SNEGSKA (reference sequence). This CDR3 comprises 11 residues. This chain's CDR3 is CRAGTYYGYTF. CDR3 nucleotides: TGCAGGGCCGGTACATATTATGGCTACACCTTC.

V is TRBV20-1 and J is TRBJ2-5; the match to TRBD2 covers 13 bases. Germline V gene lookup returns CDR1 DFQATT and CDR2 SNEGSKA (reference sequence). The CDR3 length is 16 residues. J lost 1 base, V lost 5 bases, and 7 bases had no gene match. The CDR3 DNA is TGCAGTGCTCCCGGACTAGCGGGGGACGCCCAAGAGACCCAGTACTTC. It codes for CSAPGLAGDAQETQYF.

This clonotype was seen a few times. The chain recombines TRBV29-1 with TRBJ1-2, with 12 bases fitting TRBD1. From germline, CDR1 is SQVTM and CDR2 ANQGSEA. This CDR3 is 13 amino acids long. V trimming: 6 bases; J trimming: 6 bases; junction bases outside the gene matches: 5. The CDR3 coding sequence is TGCAGCGTCGCGGGACAGGGGGCGGATGGCTACACCTTC. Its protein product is CSVAGQGADGYTF.